This TCR beta chain was identified during a study of T cell responses to AZD1222 COVID-19 vaccine (TCRdb year 2021). About the full investigation: AZD1222 recipients with second doses at about 4 weeks or about 12 weeks were pooled, because spike-specific TCR depth and breadth did not differ between schedules. Enrollment into the trials was organized by age into subgroups of 18-55, 56-69 and 70-plus years, and those subgroups contained approximately 160, 26 and 62 TCR-sequenced participants, respectively. TCR sequencing covered 233 trial participants: approximately 200 given two doses of AZD1222 and 26 given two doses of MenACWY control vaccine. The study at large found these results: Most participants were white British and females outnumbered males, and the authors suggested that clonal diversity may have been underestimated. Spike-specific TCR breadth and depth rose significantly after two AZD1222 doses compared with day 0 and with MenACWY recipients. In the small 56-69-year group, the increase in depth fell short of significance, most likely because of low power. Because no samples from the day 14 peak response were available, repertoires could be characterized only after the peak T cell response. Conclusions about previously exposed vaccinees were limited because only a handful of AZD1222 recipients were SARS-CoV-2 seropositive at baseline. Vaccine-associated CD4 TCRs spanned the whole spike protein, with dominant responses in regions 160-218 and 743-854. Reportedly, almost half of the unique spike-specific TCRs recognized epitopes lying outside the regions that are mutated in the B.1.351 and B.1.1.7 variants.

V is pared back by 3 bases and J by 8 bases, with 18 bases lying between the germline termini. The germline V gene (reference sequence) sets CDR1 to GTSNPN and CDR2 to SVGIG. Its CDR3 holds 14 amino acids, cysteine through phenylalanine. Only the CDR3 region is kept as DNA, spanning 42 bases read in frame from base 1. The time point label, as the study defines it: baseline before first vaccination. Samples from vaccinated people were obtained from the UK trials COV001 and COV002, which included a single-blind randomized controlled phase 2/3 trial of AZD1222 (ChAdOx1 nCoV-19) in healthy adults. Trial participant PBMC samples were collected at day 0 and day 28 after the second dose for TCRbeta chain sequencing. The CDR3 regions of human TCRbeta chains were analyzed by immunosequencing. Per the authors' processing: Repertoire TCRs were checked for matches against a reference library of SARS-CoV-2-specific TCRs that had been generated using the MIRA antigen-specificity platform. Breadth meant the fraction of unique TCRs that were SARS-CoV-2-associated, whereas depth meant the fraction of total T cells that were SARS-CoV-2-associated. Using the MIRA data, each spike-specific TCR was assigned both to the spike region to which the TCR was reactive and to a CD4 or CD8 class. Log10-transformed breadth and depth values were compared by one-way ANOVA with Sidak's multiple comparisons tests. In TCRdb, the immuneACCESS table is reduced to in-frame sequences with V and J assigned. These tables do not hold every clone; where another copy was compared, an unresolved V gene accounts for under half, and the others remain unexplained. V and J calls and clone size are copied from that table; D and trimming were computed from the DNA. The sample profile shows fewer than 120,000 clones; roughly nine tenths of them were found once. The ten largest make up 1.5% to 2% of the sample.

A remark on this clone: Which antigen it targets is not known. No base quality values were provided; no much bigger clone lies one nucleotide off.

Recombination connected TRBV30 to TRBJ2-3; the D call is possibly TRBD1 or TRBD2, each sharing 5 bases. This clonotype was sampled from an adult in good health. The specimen was peripheral blood, collected on day 0 of AZD1222 vaccination. In nucleotides, the sequence is TGTGCCTGGAGCTACGGGACGGAGTTTCCTACGCAGTATTTT. It translates as CAWSYGTEFPTQYF.